This TCR beta chain was captured by sequencing in a study of cytomegalovirus exposure and HLA in healthy donors. Notes on the study in general: CMV serostatus alone was available as immune exposure information.

Germline V lookup: CDR1 SSHAT, CDR2 FNYEAQ (reference sequence). The CDR3 totals 14 residues. Points on this clone: Its antigen is still unknown. The germline gene is not matched at one end of the junction; a read error may be the cause.

PCR employed 60 Vbeta and 13 Jbeta primers. Assay used: immunoSEQ multiplex PCR; TCRdb lists only in-frame clones, some missing. The sample contains 200,000 to 250,000 clones, approximately 87% of which appear only once. V gene TRBV7-7 combines with J gene TRBJ2-3, with a possible D match to TRBD2 (6 bases). This receptor was obtained from a human donor in good health. The sequencing sample was made of PBMCs. CDR3 loop: CASSWASGTDTQYF. In nucleotides, the CDR3 is TGTGCTAGCAGTTGGGCTAGCGGCACAGATACGCAGTATTTT. Full variable domain (rest looked up from reference TRBV7-7 and TRBJ2-3): GAGVSQSPRYKVTKRGQDVTLRCDPISSHATLYWYQQALGQGPEFLTYFNYEAQPDKSGLPSDRFSAERPEGSISTLTIQRTEQRDSAMYRCASSWASGTDTQYFGPGTRLTVL.